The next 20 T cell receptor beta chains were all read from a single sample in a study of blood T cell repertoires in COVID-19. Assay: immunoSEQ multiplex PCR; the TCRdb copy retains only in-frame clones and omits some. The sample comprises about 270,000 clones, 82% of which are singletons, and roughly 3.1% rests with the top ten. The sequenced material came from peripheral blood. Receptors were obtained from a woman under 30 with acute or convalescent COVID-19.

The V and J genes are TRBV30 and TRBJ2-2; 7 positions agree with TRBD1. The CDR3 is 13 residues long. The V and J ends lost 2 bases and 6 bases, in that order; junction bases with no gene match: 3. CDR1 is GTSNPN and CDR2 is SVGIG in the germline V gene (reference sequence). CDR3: CAWSRGPSGELFF. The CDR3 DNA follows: TGTGCCTGGAGTAGGGGGCCATCCGGGGAGCTGTTTTTT.

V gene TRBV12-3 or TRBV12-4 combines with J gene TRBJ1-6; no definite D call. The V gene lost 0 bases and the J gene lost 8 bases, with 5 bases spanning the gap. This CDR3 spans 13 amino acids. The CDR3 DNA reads TGTGCCAGCAGTTTAGCCCCCTATTCACCCCTCCACTTT. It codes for CASSLAPYSPLHF.

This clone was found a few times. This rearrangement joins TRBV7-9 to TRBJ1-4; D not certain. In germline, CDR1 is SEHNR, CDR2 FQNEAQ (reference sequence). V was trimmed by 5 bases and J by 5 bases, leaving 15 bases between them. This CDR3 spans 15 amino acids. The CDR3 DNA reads TGTGCCAGCAGCGACCGGGAGGTCCTCAATGAAAAACTGTTTTTT. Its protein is CASSDREVLNEKLFF.

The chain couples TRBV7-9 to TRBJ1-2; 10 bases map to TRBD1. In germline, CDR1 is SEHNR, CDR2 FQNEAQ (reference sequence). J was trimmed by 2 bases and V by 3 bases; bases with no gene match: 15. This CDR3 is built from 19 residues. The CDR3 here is CASSFEGQGISMQNYGYTF. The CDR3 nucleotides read TGTGCCAGCAGCTTCGAGGGACAGGGGATCAGTATGCAAAACTATGGCTACACCTTC.

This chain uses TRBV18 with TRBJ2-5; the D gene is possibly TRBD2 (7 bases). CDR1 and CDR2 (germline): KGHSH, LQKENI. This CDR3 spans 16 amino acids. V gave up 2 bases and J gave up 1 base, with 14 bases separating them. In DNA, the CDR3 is TGTGCCAGCTCACCATCGCGGGGGCAGGCCCAAGAGACCCAGTACTTC. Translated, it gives CASSPSRGQAQETQYF.

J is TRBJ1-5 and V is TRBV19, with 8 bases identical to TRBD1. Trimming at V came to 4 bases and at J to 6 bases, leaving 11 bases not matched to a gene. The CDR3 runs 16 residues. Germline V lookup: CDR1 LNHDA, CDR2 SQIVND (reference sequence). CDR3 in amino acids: CASSTVAQGAGQPQHF. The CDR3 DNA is TGTGCCAGTAGTACGGTAGCTCAGGGGGCAGGTCAGCCCCAGCATTTT. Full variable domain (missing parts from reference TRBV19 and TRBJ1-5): DGGITQSPKYLFRKEGQNVTLSCEQNLNHDAMYWYRQDPGQGLRLIYYSQIVNDFQKGDIAEGYSVSREKKESFPLTVTSAQKNPTAFYLCASSTVAQGAGQPQHFGDGTRLSIL.

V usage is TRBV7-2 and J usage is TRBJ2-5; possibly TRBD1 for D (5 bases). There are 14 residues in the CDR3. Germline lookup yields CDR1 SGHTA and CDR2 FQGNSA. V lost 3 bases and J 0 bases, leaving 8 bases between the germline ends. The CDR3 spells CASSLTDNQETQYF. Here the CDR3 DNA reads TGTGCCAGCAGCTTGACAGACAACCAAGAGACCCAGTACTTC.

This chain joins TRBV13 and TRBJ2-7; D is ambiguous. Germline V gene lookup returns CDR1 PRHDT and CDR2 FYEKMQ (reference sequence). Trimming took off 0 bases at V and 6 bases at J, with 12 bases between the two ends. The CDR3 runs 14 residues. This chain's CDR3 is CASSLGRQAPEQYF. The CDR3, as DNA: TGTGCCAGCAGCTTAGGGAGACAAGCCCCCGAGCAGTACTTC. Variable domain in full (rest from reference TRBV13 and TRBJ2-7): AAGVIQSPRHLIKEKRETATLKCYPIPRHDTVYWYQQGPGQDPQFLISFYEKMQSDKGSIPDRFSAQQFSDYHSELNMSSLELGDSALYFCASSLGRQAPEQYFGPGTRLTVT.

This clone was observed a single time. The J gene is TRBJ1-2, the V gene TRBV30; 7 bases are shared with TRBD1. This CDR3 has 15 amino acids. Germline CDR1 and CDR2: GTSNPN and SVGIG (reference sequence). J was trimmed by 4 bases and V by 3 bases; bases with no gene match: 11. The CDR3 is CAWRRTGQTTYGYTF. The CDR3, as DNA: TGTGCCTGGAGGCGGACAGGCCAAACCACCTATGGCTACACCTTC.

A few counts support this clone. In DNA, the CDR3 is TGTGCCAGCAGCTTAGGAGGGACAGGGCCCGAAGCTTTCTTT. Translating it yields CASSLGGTGPEAFF. The genes are TRBV7-8 and TRBJ1-1, with TRBD1 identical over 9 bases. CDR1 is SGHVS, CDR2 FQNEAQ, per germline. The CDR3 extends over 14 amino acids. J gave up 8 bases and V 1 base, and 5 bases lay outside the gene matches.

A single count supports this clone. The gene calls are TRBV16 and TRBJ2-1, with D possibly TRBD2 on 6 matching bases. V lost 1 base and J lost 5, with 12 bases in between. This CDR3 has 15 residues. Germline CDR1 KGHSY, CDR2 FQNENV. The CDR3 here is CASSQLGLANNEQFF. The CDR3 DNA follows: TGTGCCAGCAGCCAATTGGGCCTAGCGAACAATGAGCAGTTCTTC.

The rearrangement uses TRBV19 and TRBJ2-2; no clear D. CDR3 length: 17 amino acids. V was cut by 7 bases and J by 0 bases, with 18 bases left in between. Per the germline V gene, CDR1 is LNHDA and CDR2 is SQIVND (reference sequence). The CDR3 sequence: CASTRTLFSTNTGELFF. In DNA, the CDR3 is TGTGCCAGTACGCGAACTCTGTTCTCAACGAACACCGGGGAGCTGTTTTTT.

CDR3 protein: CASRYAGVVAYNEQFF. In DNA, the CDR3 is TGTGCCAGCAGGTACGCGGGAGTAGTCGCCTACAATGAGCAGTTCTTC. The chain couples TRBV28 to TRBJ2-1, with 7 bases matching TRBD2. V shed 6 bases and J 2 bases; nucleotides not matched to a gene: 10. This CDR3 is built from 16 residues. The germline V gene has CDR1 MDHEN and CDR2 SYDVKM. The full variable domain, in which reference TRBV28 and TRBJ2-1 provide the parts outside the CDR3, is DVKVTQSSRYLVKRTGEKVFLECVQDMDHENMFWYRQDPGLGLRLIYFSYDVKMKEKGDIPEGYSVSREKKERFSLILESASTNQTSMYLCASRYAGVVAYNEQFFGPGTRLTVL.

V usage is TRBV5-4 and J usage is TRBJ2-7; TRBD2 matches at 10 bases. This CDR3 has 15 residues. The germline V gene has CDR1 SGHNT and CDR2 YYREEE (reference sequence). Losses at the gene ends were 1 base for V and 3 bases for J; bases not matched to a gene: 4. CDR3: CASSLNGLAVYEQYF. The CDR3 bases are TGTGCCAGCAGCTTGAACGGACTAGCGGTCTACGAGCAGTACTTC.

CDR3 loop: CASSQGRQGWRDTQYF. The CDR3 DNA reads TGTGCCAGCAGCCAAGGGAGACAGGGGTGGAGGGATACGCAGTATTTT. The chain carries TRBV14 and TRBJ2-3; 8 bases are a match to TRBD1. Germline CDR1 SGHDN, CDR2 FVKESK. V shed 1 base, J shed 6 bases, and the junction held 9 bases outside the gene matches. The CDR3 has 16 residues.

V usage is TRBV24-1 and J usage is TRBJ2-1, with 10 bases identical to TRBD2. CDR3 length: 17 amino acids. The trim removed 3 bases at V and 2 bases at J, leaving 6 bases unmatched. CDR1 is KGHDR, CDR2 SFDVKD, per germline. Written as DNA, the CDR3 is TGTGCCACCAGTGATGCGTCCGGGACTAGCGCCTACAATGAGCAGTTCTTC. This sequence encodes CATSDASGTSAYNEQFF.

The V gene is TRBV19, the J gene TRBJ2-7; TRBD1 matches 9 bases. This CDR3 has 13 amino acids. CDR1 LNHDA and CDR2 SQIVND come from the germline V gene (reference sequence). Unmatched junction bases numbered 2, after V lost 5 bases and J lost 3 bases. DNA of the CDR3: TGTGCCAGTAGTTGGGACAGGGACTACGAGCAGTACTTC. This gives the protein CASSWDRDYEQYF.

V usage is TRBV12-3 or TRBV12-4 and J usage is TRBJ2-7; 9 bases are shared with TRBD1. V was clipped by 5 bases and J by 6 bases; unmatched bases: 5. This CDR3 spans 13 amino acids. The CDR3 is CASSRTGVPEQYF. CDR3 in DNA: TGTGCCAGCAGTAGGACAGGGGTCCCCGAGCAGTACTTC.

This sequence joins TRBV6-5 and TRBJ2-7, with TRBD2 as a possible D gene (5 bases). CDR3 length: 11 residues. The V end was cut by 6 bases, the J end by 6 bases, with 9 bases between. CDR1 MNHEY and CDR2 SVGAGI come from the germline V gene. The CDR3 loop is CASSPGVEQYF. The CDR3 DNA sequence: TGTGCCAGCAGCCCCGGGGTCGAGCAGTACTTC.

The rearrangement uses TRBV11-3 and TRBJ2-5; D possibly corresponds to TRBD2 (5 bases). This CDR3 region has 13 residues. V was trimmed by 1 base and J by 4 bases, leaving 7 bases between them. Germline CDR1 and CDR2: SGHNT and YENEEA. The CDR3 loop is CASSLGLAETQYF. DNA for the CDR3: TGTGCCAGCAGCTTAGGTCTAGCAGAGACCCAGTACTTC.